The clone carrying this TCR beta chain occurred a few times. As yet, its antigen is unknown. Samples had at least 6.5 million PBMCs isolated from them. These data come from a study of blood T cells in healthy people across ages. V dropped 1 base and J dropped 2 bases, with 6 bases sitting between them. The CDR3 runs to 14 residues. The germline CDR1 and CDR2 sequences are SEHNR and FQNEAQ (reference sequence). Study conclusions and caveats: Samples with more naive T cells showed higher observed beta diversity.

Primed by a sample-barcoded 5' primer and a J-beta primer mix, a second PCR proceeded for roughly 6 to 12 cycles. Via MiXCR, TCRdb re-called the 5' RACE reads, giving one row per CDR3 protein. The sample has over 600,000 distinct CDR3 sequences; around 38% are singletons. Sequenced input: blood. This clonotype was sampled from a man aged 80 or over in good health. V usage is TRBV7-9 and J usage is TRBJ2-1, with D unresolved. The CDR3 DNA reads as TGTGCCAGCAGCTTAGTAGCTACCTACAATGAGCAGTTCTTC. This translates into CASSLVATYNEQFF.